Below are 4 T cell receptor beta chains sequenced from a single sample in a study of human T cells and chemical hapten exposure. TCRdb processed the RACE reads anew with MiXCR; each CDR3 protein has one entry. Of a few hundred thousand distinct CDR3 sequences listed, roughly 6% were seen once; the top ten hold under 7%. Time point described: patch test 2, 6 weeks after DPC sensitization. Treatment specified: therapeutic diphenylcyclopropenone sensitization with weekly scalp DPC. The source was whole blood, collected in connection with sensitization to the hapten diphenylcyclopropenone (DPC). These receptor sequences come from a woman between 18 and 30 years old with alopecia areata. Some clones in this sample may be carry-over from other donors' samples.

In its sample, this clonotype was seen a few times. This chain links TRBV18 with TRBJ2-5; the match to TRBD1 covers 12 bases. The CDR3 sequence is 15 residues long. The germline gives CDR1 KGHSH, CDR2 LQKENI. V gave up 3 bases and J gave up 2 bases; unmatched junction bases: 1. CDR3 in DNA: TGTGCCAGCTCACCGGGACAGGGGGCACAAGAGACCCAGTACTTC. Translation: CASSPGQGAQETQYF.

This clonotype came up many times. The V gene is TRBV28, the J gene TRBJ1-1; D uncertain. The CDR3 is made up of 13 amino acids. Per germline, CDR1 MDHEN and CDR2 SYDVKM. V shed 2 bases and J shed 1 base, with 5 bases lying between them. The CDR3 bases are TGTGCCAGCAGTTTAGTGAAGAACACTGAAGCTTTCTTT. As protein: CASSLVKNTEAFF.

This clonotype has more than one count but fewer than ten. The J gene is TRBJ2-4, the V gene TRBV20-1, with unresolved D. Deletions cut 5 bases from V and 1 base from J, with 12 bases between. The germline V gene encodes CDR1 DFQATT and CDR2 SNEGSKA (reference sequence). The CDR3 sequence is 14 residues long. The CDR3 reads CSAERAGAKNIQYF. Written as DNA, the CDR3 is TGCAGTGCTGAACGGGCCGGGGCCAAAAACATTCAGTACTTC.

V gene TRBV10-3 combines with J gene TRBJ2-1; D possibly uses TRBD1 or TRBD2 (7 bases each). Germline V gene lookup returns CDR1 ENHRY and CDR2 SYGVKD. The CDR3 has 14 amino acids. Trimming took off 8 bases at V and 5 bases at J, with 16 bases between the two ends. CDR3 nucleotides: TGTGCCATCTTCGCAGGGGGGGTTAACAATGAGCAGTTCTTC. Amino acid sequence: CAIFAGGVNNEQFF.